This T cell receptor beta chain was sequenced during a study of cytomegalovirus exposure and HLA in healthy donors. This clone has only a few counts. The antigen remains undetermined. Use of 60 Vbeta and 13 Jbeta primers characterized the PCR. Repertoires were generated with immunoSEQ multiplex PCR, while TCRdb's copy carries only in-frame clones and drops some. Among approximately 84,000 clones listed, roughly 75% were seen once. Study-wide results and caveats: Other equally common chains were less clonally expanded than HLA-associated TCR beta chains, a later analysis showed. TCR beta sequences reportedly predicted most subjects' HLA-A and HLA-B alleles accurately.

This CDR3 has 14 residues. The germline V gene has CDR1 SGHRS and CDR2 YFSETQ. V lost 6 bases to trimming and J lost 0 bases; unmatched junction nucleotides: 6. This TCR was sampled from a man aged 35 to 55 in good health and CMV-seronegative. The sequencing input was PBMCs. The chain couples TRBV5-1 to TRBJ2-7, with 7 bases matching TRBD1. The CDR3 is CASNRGPSSYEQYF. CDR3 in DNA: TGCGCCAGCAACAGGGGCCCTAGCTCCTACGAGCAGTACTTC.